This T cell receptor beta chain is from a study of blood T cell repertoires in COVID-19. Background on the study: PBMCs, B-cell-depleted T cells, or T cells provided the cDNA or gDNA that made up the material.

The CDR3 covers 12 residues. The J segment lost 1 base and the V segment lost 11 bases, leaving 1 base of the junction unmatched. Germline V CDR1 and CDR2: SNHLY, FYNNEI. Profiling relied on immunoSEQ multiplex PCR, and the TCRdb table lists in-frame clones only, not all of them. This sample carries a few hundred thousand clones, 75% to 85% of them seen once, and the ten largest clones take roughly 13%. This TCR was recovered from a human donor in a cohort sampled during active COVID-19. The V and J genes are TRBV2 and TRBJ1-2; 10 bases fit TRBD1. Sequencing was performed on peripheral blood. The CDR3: CAGTGDNYGYTF. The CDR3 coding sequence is TGTGCCGGGACAGGGGATAACTATGGCTACACCTTC.